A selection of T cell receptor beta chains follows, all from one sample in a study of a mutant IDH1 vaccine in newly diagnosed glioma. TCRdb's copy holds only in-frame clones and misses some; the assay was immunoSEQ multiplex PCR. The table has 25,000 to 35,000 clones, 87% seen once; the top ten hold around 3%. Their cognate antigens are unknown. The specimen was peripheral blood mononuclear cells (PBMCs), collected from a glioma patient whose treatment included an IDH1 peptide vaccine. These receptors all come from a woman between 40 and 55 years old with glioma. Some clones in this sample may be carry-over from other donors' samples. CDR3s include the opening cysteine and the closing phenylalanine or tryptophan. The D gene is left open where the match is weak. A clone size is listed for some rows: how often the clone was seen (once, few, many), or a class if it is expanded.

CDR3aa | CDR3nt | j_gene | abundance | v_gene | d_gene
CASSTTKREFSTGELFF | TGTGCCAGCAGTACCACAAAGCGGGAGTTCAGTACCGGGGAGCTGTTTTTT | TRBJ2-2 | once | TRBV28 | TRBD2
CASSIPSDGGWETQYF | TGTGCCAGTAGTATACCCTCGGATGGGGGGTGGGAGACCCAGTACTTC | TRBJ2-5 | once | TRBV19 | .
CATKTHGGGDEKLFF | TGTGCCACCAAGACCCACGGGGGAGGGGATGAAAAACTGTTTTTT | TRBJ1-4 | once | TRBV15 | .
CASSLGQGPYEQYF | TGTGCCAGCAGCTTGGGGCAGGGGCCCTACGAGCAGTACTTC | TRBJ2-7 | . | TRBV5-5 | .
CASSVGQSSGSPLHF | TGTGCCAGCAGCGTAGGGCAGTCCTCTGGCTCACCCCTCCACTTT | TRBJ1-6 | . | TRBV9 | .
CASSTGGVAHEQYF | TGTGCCAGCAGTACCGGGGGGGTCGCCCACGAGCAGTACTTC | TRBJ2-7 | once | TRBV28 | TRBD2
CASSQEVLAGRETQYF | TGTGCCAGCAGCCAAGAGGTACTAGCGGGAAGGGAGACCCAGTACTTC | TRBJ2-5 | once | TRBV4-2 | TRBD2
CASSATQGSGANVLTF | TGTGCCAGCAGCGCCACGCAGGGGTCTGGGGCCAACGTCCTGACTTTC | TRBJ2-6 | . | TRBV9 | .
CASSLRGQGARDTQYF | TGTGCCAGCAGCTTACGAGGACAGGGGGCACGAGATACGCAGTATTTT | TRBJ2-3 | . | TRBV7-3 | TRBD1
CASSSGQSGSNNSPLHF | TGTGCCAGCAGCTCTGGACAGAGCGGCAGTAATAATTCACCCCTCCACTTT | TRBJ1-6 | . | TRBV5-4 | .
CASSVRMNTEAFF | TGTGCCAGCAGTGTTCGGATGAACACTGAAGCTTTCTTT | TRBJ1-1 | . | TRBV6-1 | .
CASSPTSGANVLTF | TGTGCCAGCAGCCCGACATCTGGGGCCAACGTCCTGACTTTC | TRBJ2-6 | . | TRBV6-4 | .
CASSLRTDTEAFF | TGTGCTAGCAGCTTAAGGACGGACACTGAAGCTTTCTTT | TRBJ1-1 | . | TRBV7-7 | .
CASSVGDTIYF | TGTGCCAGCAGCGTAGGGGACACCATATATTTT | TRBJ1-3 | . | TRBV9 | .
CASSPSVTGGEQYF | TGTGCCAGCTCACCAAGTGTGACAGGGGGAGAGCAGTACTTC | TRBJ2-7 | . | TRBV18 | TRBD1
CASSLTSGAGEQFF | TGTGCCAGCAGCCTCACTTCGGGGGCAGGTGAGCAGTTCTTC | TRBJ2-1 | . | TRBV7-3 | .
CASSSRDRNTEAFF | TGTGCCAGCAGCTCCCGGGACAGGAACACTGAAGCTTTCTTT | TRBJ1-1 | . | TRBV5-8 | TRBD1
CASRDGTGDYNEQFF | TGTGCCAGCAGAGACGGGACAGGGGATTACAATGAGCAGTTCTTC | TRBJ2-1 | . | TRBV6-4 | TRBD1
CASSPTGGISGYTF | TGTGCCAGCAGCCCGACAGGGGGAATTTCTGGCTACACCTTC | TRBJ1-2 | . | TRBV2 | TRBD1
CSVTMWPGGTDTQYF | TGCAGCGTTACAATGTGGCCCGGCGGCACAGATACGCAGTATTTT | TRBJ2-3 | . | TRBV29-1 | .
CASSRARGRNTEAFF | TGTGCCAGCAGCAGAGCCAGGGGGCGGAACACTGAAGCTTTCTTT | TRBJ1-1 | . | TRBV7-9 | TRBD1
CASSGQGYTGELFF | TGTGCCAGTAGTGGTCAGGGGTACACCGGGGAGCTGTTTTTT | TRBJ2-2 | . | TRBV19 | .
CASSQDGGLAGAVEQYF | TGCGCCAGCAGCCAAGATGGGGGGCTAGCGGGGGCAGTCGAGCAGTACTTC | TRBJ2-7 | . | TRBV4-3 | TRBD2
CASSPSVGNEQFF | TGTGCCAGCAGCCCGAGCGTGGGTAATGAGCAGTTCTTC | TRBJ2-1 | . | TRBV9 | .
CASSQEKSPDTQYF | TGCGCCAGCAGCCAAGAAAAATCACCAGATACGCAGTATTTT | TRBJ2-3 | . | TRBV4-1 | .